This T cell receptor (beta chain) appears in the sequencing data of a study of blood T cell repertoires in COVID-19. Study context: PBMCs, B-cell-depleted T cells, or T cells were the source of the cDNA or gDNA that made up the material.

Germline CDR1 reads SGDLS; CDR2 reads YYNGEE. Trimming took 0 bases from V and 5 from J, leaving 12 bases between them. This CDR3 spans 15 amino acids. Individuals drawn from approximately 22 US areas were roughly 18 to 89 years old. Per the study methods: Amplifying reference gene primers gave estimates of nucleated cell counts. Measured with immunoSEQ multiplex PCR; TCRdb has only the in-frame clones, and not every one. V and J calls plus clone size are reproduced from that table; the DNA served to infer D and trimming. The sample contains a few hundred thousand clones, 89% of which appear only once.

The receptor comes from a woman aged 50 to 60 who had been exposed to COVID-19. Sequencing input: PBMCs or T cells enriched from blood (not recorded which). This chain links TRBV9 with TRBJ2-1, with D perhaps matching TRBD1 (5 bases). The CDR3 DNA follows: TGTGCCAGCAGCGTAGGATCAGGGCCTAACAATGAGCAGTTCTTC. Amino acids: CASSVGSGPNNEQFF.